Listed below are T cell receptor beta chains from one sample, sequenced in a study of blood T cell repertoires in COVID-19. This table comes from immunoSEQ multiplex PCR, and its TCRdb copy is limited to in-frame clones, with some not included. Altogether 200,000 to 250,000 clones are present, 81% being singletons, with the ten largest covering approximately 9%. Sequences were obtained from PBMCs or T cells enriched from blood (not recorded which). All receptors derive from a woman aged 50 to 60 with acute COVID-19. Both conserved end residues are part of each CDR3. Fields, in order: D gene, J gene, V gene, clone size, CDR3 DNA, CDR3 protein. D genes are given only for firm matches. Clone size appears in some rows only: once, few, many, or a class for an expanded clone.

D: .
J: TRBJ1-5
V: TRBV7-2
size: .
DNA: TGTGCCAGCAGCCAGCGGGGGGCTGCAGGTCGCAATCAGCCCCAGCATTTT
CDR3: CASSQRGAAGRNQPQHF

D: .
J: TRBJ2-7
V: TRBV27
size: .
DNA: TGTGCCAGCAAAGACACCTCGATCGCCTACGAGCAGTACTTC
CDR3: CASKDTSIAYEQYF

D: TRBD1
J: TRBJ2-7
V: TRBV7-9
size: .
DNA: TGTGCCAGCAGCTTACTACAGGGGGCTTCCTACGAGCAGTACTTC
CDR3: CASSLLQGASYEQYF

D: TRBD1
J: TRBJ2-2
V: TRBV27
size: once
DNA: TGTGCCAGCAGTCAGGGGACAGGGGGAAGCACCGGGGAGCTGTTTTTT
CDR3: CASSQGTGGSTGELFF

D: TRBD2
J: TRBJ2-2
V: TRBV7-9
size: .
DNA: TGTGCCAGCAGCGCCGGGACTAGCGGAACCACCGGGGAGCTGTTTTTT
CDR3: CASSAGTSGTTGELFF

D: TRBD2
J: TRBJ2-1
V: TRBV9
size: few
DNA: TGTGCCAGCAGCCAAACTAGCGGGTCCTACAATGAGCAGTTCTTC
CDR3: CASSQTSGSYNEQFF

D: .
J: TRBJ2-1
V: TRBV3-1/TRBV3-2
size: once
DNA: TGTGCCAGCAGCCCACAGATCTACAATGAGCAGTTCTTC
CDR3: CASSPQIYNEQFF

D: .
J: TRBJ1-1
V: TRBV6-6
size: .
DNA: TGTGCCAGCAGTAACCCTTATGGGAGGGGCACTGAAGCTTTCTTT
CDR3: CASSNPYGRGTEAFF

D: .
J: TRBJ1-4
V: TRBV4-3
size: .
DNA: TGCGCCAGCAGCCAAGATCGCAGGTTCGTTAATGAAAAACTGTTTTTT
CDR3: CASSQDRRFVNEKLFF

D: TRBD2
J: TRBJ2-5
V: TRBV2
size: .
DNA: TGTGCCAGCAGTGCCAGACTAGCGGGGGAAGAGACCCAGTACTTC
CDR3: CASSARLAGEETQYF

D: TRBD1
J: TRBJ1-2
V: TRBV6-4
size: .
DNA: TGTGCCAGCAGTGAAAACAGGGGAGATTATGGTGGCTACACCTTC
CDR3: CASSENRGDYGGYTF

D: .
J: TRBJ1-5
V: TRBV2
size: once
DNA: TGTGCCAGCAGTCCGATCAAGACACCGATTAGCAATCAGCCCCAGCATTTT
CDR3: CASSPIKTPISNQPQHF

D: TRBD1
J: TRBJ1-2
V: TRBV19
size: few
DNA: TGTGCCAGTAGTGCCCCGGGACAGGGGATCGACTATGGCTACACCTTC
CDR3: CASSAPGQGIDYGYTF

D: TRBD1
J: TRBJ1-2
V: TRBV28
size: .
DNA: TGTGCCAGCAGACCCGGTGACAGGGGAAAACGATTGAGTGGCTACACCTTC
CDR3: CASRPGDRGKRLSGYTF

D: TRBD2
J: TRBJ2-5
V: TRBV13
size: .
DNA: TGTGCCAGCAGCTTAAGTACTAGCGGGGGGGCCGGAGAGACCCAGTACTTC
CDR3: CASSLSTSGGAGETQYF

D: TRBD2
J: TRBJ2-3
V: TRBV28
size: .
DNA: TGTGCCAGCAGTTCCTGGACTAGCGCCATAGCTAGCACAGATACGCAGTATTTT
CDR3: CASSSWTSAIASTDTQYF

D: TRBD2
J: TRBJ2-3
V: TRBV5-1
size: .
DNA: TGCGCCAGCAGCTTGGAGCTAGCGGCGCGAGATACGCAGTATTTT
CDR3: CASSLELAARDTQYF

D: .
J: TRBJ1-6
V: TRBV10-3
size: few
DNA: TGTGCCATCAGTGAGTCGTCAACCGGGACACGATATTCACCCCTCCACTTT
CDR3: CAISESSTGTRYSPLHF

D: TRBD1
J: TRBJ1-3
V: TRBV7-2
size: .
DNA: TGTGCCAGCAGCTTAGCGGAAAGGGGGACAGGGTTAATAGCTGGAAACACCATATATTTT
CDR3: CASSLAERGTGLIAGNTIYF

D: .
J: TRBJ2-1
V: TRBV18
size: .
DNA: TGTGCCAGCTCACCAAGGGGAAACCATGAGCAGTTCTTC
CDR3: CASSPRGNHEQFF

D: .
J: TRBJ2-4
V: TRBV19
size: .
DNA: TGTGCCAGTAGTATCCTTCAGGGGTTAGCCAAAAACATTCAGTACTTC
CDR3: CASSILQGLAKNIQYF

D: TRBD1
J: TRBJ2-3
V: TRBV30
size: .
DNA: TGTGCCTGGAGCTACAGGGGTCCAGATACGCAGTATTTT
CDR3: CAWSYRGPDTQYF

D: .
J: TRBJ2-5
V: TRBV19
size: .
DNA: TGTGCCAGCACCCCTCGGGGGCAAGAGACCCAGTACTTC
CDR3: CASTPRGQETQYF

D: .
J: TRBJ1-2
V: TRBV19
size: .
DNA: TGTGCCAGTAGTACCCGTGCGGGCCCCTATGGCTACACCTTC
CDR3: CASSTRAGPYGYTF

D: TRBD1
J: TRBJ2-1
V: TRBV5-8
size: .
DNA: TGTGCCAGCACCGTACGACAGGGATTGAATGAGCAGTTCTTC
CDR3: CASTVRQGLNEQFF

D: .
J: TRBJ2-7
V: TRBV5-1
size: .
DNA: TGCGCCAGCAGCTTGGACAGGCTAACCTACGAGCAGTACTTC
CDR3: CASSLDRLTYEQYF

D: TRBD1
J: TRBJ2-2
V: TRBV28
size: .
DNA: TGTGCCAGCACCATTCCGGGACAGGGGGACACCGGGGAGCTGTTTTTT
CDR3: CASTIPGQGDTGELFF

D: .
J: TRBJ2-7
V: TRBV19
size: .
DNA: TGTGCCAGTAACGGAGGGGGCACGGGTGAGCAGTACTTC
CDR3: CASNGGGTGEQYF